This T cell receptor beta chain appears in the sequencing data of a study of blood T cell repertoires in COVID-19. For the study at large: Sites across the United States, Italy and Spain contributed samples from acute and convalescent COVID-19. Sources were T cells, B-cell-depleted T cells, or PBMCs; the material itself was cDNA or gDNA.

Per the authors' pipeline: Amplification from reference gene primers served as the basis for estimated nucleated cell counts. Produced via immunoSEQ multiplex PCR; TCRdb's table is partial and in-frame only. V, J and clone size derive from that table, while D and trimming were established from the DNA sequence. This table holds some 95,000 clones, 75% to 85% found once. The CDR3 is made up of 14 amino acids. The V gene's germline CDR1 is SGHAT and CDR2 FQNNGV. The J segment lost 6 bases and the V segment lost 1 base, leaving 3 bases of the junction unmatched. The origin of this receptor is a man aged 65 to 79 with acute or convalescent COVID-19. This rearrangement joins TRBV11-2 to TRBJ2-1, with 7 bases fitting TRBD1. Material for sequencing was peripheral blood. CDR3 sequence: CASSLGGQTNEQFF. As DNA, the CDR3 is TGTGCCAGCAGCTTAGGGGGACAGACCAATGAGCAGTTCTTC.